The sequence of this T cell receptor beta chain was determined in a study of blood T cell repertoires in COVID-19. Study information: Some COVID-19 samples were acute and others convalescent; all came from the United States, Italy and Spain.

How the authors handled the data: Scientists estimated how many nucleated cells there were by amplifying reference gene primers. Generated by immunoSEQ multiplex PCR, the TCRdb table keeps only in-frame clones and is missing some. V and J calls and clone size are given by that table; D and trimming were obtained from the DNA. The table has over 85,000 clones, over 75% seen once. The sequence derives from a man in his 60s with acute or convalescent COVID-19. The specimen was peripheral blood.

In nucleotides, the CDR3 is TGTGCCAGCAGCTTCGAGTTTCAAGAGACCCAGTACTTC. Translating gives CASSFEFQETQYF. The rearrangement links TRBV7-2 to TRBJ2-5, with no clear D. This CDR3 is built from 13 residues. With 3 bases removed from V and 2 bases from J, the gap between germline ends came to 7 bases. Germline V lookup: CDR1 SGHTA, CDR2 FQGNSA.